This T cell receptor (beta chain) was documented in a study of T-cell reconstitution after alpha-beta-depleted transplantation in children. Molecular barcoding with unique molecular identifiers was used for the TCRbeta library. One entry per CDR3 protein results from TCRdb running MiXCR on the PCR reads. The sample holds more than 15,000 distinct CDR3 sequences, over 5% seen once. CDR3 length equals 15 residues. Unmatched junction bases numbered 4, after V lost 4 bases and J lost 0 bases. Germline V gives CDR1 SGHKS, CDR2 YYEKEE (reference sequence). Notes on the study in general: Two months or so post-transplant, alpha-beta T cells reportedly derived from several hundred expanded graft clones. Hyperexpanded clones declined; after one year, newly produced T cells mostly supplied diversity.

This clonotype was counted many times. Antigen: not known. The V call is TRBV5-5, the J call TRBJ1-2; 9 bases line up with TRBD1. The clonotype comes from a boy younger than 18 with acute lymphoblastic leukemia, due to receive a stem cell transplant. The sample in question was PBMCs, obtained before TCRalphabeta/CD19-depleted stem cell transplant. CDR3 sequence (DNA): TGTGCCAGCAGCATCACAGGGGGCACTAACTATGGCTACACCTTC. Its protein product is CASSITGGTNYGYTF. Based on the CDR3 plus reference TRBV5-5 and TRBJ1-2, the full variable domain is DAGVTQSPTHLIKTRGQQVTLRCSPISGHKSVSWYQQVLGQGPQFIFQYYEKEERGRGNFPDRFSARQFPNYSSELNVNALLLGDSALYLCASSITGGTNYGYTFGSGTRLTVV.